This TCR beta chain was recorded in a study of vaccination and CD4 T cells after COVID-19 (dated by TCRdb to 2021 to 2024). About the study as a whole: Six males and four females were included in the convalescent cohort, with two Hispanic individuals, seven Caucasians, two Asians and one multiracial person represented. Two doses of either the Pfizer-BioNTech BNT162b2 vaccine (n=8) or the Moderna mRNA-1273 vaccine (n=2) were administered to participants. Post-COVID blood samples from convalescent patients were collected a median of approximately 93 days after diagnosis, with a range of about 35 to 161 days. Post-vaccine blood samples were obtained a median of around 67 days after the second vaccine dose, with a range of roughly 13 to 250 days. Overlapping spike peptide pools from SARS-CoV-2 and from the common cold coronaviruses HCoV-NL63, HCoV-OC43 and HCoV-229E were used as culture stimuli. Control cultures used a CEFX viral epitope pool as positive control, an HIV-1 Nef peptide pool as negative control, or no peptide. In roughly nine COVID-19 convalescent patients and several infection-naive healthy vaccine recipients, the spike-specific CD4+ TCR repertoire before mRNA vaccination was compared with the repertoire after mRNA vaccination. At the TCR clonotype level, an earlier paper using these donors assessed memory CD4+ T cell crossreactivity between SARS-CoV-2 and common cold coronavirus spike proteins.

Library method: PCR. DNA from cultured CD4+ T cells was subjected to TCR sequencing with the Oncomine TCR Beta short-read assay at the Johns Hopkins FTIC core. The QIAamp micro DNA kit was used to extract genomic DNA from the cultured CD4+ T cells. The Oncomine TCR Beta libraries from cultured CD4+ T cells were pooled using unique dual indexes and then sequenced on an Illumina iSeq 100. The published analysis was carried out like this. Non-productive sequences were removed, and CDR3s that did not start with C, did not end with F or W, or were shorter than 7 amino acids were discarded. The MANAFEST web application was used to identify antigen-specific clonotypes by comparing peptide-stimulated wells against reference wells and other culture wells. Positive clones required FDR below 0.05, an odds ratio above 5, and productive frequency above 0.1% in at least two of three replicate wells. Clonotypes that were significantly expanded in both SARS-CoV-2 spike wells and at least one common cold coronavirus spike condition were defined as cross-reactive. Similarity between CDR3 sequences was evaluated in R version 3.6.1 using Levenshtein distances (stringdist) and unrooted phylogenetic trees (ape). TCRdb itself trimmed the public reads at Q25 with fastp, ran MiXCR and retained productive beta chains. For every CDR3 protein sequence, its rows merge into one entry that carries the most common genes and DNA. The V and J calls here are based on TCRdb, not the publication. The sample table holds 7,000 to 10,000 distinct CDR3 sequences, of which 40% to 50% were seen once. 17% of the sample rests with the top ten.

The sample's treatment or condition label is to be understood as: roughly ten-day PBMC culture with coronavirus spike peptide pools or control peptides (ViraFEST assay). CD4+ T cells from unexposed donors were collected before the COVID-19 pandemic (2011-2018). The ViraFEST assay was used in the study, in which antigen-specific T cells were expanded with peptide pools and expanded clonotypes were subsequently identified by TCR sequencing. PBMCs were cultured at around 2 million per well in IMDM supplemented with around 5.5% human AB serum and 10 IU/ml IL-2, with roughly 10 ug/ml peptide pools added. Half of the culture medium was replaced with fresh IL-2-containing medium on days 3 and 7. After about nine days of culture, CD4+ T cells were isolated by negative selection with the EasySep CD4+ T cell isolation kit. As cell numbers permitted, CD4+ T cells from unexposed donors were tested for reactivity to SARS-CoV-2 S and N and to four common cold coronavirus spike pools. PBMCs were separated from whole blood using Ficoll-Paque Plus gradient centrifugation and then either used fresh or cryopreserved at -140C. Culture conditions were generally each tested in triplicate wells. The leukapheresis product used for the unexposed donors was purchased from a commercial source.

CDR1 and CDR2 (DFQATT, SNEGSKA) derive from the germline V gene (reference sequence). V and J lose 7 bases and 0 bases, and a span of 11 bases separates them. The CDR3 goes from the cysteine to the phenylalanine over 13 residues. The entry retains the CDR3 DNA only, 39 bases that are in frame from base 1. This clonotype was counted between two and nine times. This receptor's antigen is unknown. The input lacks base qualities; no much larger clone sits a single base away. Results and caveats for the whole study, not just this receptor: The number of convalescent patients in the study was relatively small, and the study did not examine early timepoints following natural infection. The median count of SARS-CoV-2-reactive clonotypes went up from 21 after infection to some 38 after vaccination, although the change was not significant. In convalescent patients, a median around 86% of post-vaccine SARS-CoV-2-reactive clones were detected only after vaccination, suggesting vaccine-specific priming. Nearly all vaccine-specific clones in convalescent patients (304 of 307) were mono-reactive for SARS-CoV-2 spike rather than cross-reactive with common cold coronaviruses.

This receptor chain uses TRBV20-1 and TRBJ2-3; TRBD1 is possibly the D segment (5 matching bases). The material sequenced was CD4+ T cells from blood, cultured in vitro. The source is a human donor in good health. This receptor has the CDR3 CSVIGDSTDTQYF. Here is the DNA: TGCAGTGTCATAGGGGATAGCACAGATACGCAGTATTTT.